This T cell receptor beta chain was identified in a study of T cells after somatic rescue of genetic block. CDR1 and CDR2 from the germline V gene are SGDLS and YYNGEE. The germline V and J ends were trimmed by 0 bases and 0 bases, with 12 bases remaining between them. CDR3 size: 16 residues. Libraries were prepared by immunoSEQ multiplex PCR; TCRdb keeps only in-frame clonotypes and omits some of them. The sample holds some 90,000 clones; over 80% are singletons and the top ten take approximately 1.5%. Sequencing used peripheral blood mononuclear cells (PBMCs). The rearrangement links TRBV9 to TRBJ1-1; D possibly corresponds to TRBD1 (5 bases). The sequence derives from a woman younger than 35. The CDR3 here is CASSVGWGRLNTEAFF. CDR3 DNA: TGTGCCAGCAGCGTAGGGTGGGGCAGACTGAACACTGAAGCTTTCTTT.